This entry lists 18 T cell receptor beta chains sequenced from one sample in a study of spatial heterogeneity in lung cancer (dated 2019 in TCRdb). Libraries were prepared through 5' RACE. The sequencing machine was a NextSeq 500. TCRdb ran its own pipeline on the public reads, namely fastp trimming at Q25 and MiXCR clone calling, and kept in-frame beta chains. Each CDR3 protein appears once, grouped with its most common genes and DNA. The sample table holds about 9,100 distinct CDR3 sequences, of which over 6% were seen once. About 7.1% of the sample rests with the top ten. For these receptors, no antigen is known. The paper as a whole reports these results and caveats: The number of expanded intratumoral alpha and beta TCRs correlated with the tumor nonsynonymous mutation count.

The sample's time point label is to be understood as: sample taken at primary tumor resection. Sample: lung tumor tissue, taken at surgery. The receptors were sampled from a female donor with early-stage non-small cell lung cancer.

This clonotype is categorized as medium-sized. The rearrangement links TRBV4-3 to TRBJ2-3, with D possibly being TRBD2 (5 bases). The ends were cut back, 0 bases at V and 12 bases at J, with 13 bases in the middle. The CDR3 loop spans 13 amino acids. Germline CDR1 and CDR2: LGHNA and YSLEER. The CDR3 sequence is CASSQEGGRDQYF. The CDR3 bases are TGCGCCAGCAGCCAAGAAGGAGGAAGGGATCAGTATTTT.

This clonotype was recorded a few times. This chain links TRBV7-3 with TRBJ1-5; no firm D call. Germline V gives CDR1 SGHTA, CDR2 FQGTGA. This CDR3 has 16 residues. V lost 1 base and J 11 bases, leaving 21 bases between the germline ends. CDR3 in DNA: TGTGCCAGCAGCTTAAGGAGCTTTCGAGTTAGGAGAACCCAGCATTTT. This translates into CASSLRSFRVRRTQHF.

This clonotype was counted many times. V and J are TRBV5-1 and TRBJ2-1; 14 bases are a match to TRBD2. The CDR3 has 17 residues. The junction had 0 bases not matched to a gene; V was cut back by 0 bases and J by 1 base. Germline V gives CDR1 SGHRS, CDR2 YFSETQ. The CDR3 nucleotides read TGCGCCAGCAGCTTGGGGACTAGCGGGAGGTCCTACAATGAGCAGTTCTTC. As protein: CASSLGTSGRSYNEQFF.

This clonotype was found many times. The chain joins TRBV6-5 to TRBJ2-5; D perhaps matches TRBD2 (5 bases). The CDR3 sequence is 13 residues long. Germline V gene sequence: CDR1 MNHEY, CDR2 SVGAGI. The V end was cut by 2 bases, the J end by 3 bases, with 7 bases between. CDR3: CASSYLGEETQYF. The CDR3 nucleotides are TGTGCCAGCAGTTACCTCGGGGAAGAGACCCAGTACTTC.

By share, this clonotype ranks as medium-sized. The chain uses TRBV5-4 and TRBJ2-3, with a weak D call TRBD1 (6 bases). The ends were cut back, 0 bases at V and 6 bases at J, with 8 bases in the middle. CDR1 and CDR2 from the germline V gene are SGHNT and YYREEE (reference sequence). The CDR3 runs 13 residues. This CDR3 is CASSLVGADTQYF. The CDR3, as DNA: TGTGCCAGCAGCTTGGTGGGGGCTGATACGCAGTATTTT.

The V gene is TRBV5-1, the J gene TRBJ2-5; 7 positions agree with TRBD1. The CDR3 consists of 15 residues. Looked up from germline, CDR1 is SGHRS and CDR2 is YFSETQ. The junction had 10 bases not matched to a gene; V was cut back by 4 bases and J by 4 bases. CDR3 bases: TGCGCCAGCAGCCCCGGAGCAGGGGGAAGAGAGACCCAGTACTTC. Amino acids: CASSPGAGGRETQYF.

This clonotype was counted at least ten times. The CDR3 coding sequence is TGCGCCAGCAGTCAATCCCGGGACGGTAGCACAGATACGCAGTATTTT. This sequence encodes CASSQSRDGSTDTQYF. The V and J genes are TRBV23-1 and TRBJ2-3; D may correspond to TRBD1 or TRBD2 (5 bases each). TRBV23-1 is treated as an ORF (open reading frame) with a function not yet certain. The ends were cut back, 0 bases at V and 0 bases at J, with 10 bases in the middle. This CDR3 contains 16 residues.

This chain connects TRBV24-1 to TRBJ2-7; 7 bases match TRBD1. The CDR3 totals 12 residues. CDR1 KGHDR and CDR2 SFDVKD come from the germline V gene. The V segment lost 4 bases and the J segment 4 bases; nucleotides outside the gene matches: 0. The CDR3 here is CATSETGYEQYF. The CDR3 DNA follows: TGTGCCACCAGTGAGACAGGGTACGAGCAGTACTTC.

The gene calls are TRBV4-3 and TRBJ2-1, with a tentative D call TRBD2 (5 bases). V lost 6 bases and J lost 9, with 21 bases in between. Germline loops: CDR1 LGHNA, CDR2 YSLEER. The CDR3 is 15 amino acids. The CDR3 spells CASSPNPPGVGEQFF. The CDR3 DNA reads TGCGCCAGCAGTCCAAACCCCCCCGGGGTCGGTGAGCAGTTCTTC.

This clonotype was seen only a few times. The chain's CDR3 is CASSLVLLQGSAFF. The CDR3 DNA reads as TGTGCCAGCAGCTTGGTTTTACTACAGGGTTCGGCTTTCTTT. The rearrangement links TRBV5-5 to TRBJ1-1; TRBD1 might be the D (6 bases). The ends were cut back, 0 bases at V and 11 bases at J, with 17 bases in the middle. The CDR3 has 14 amino acids. From germline, CDR1 is SGHKS and CDR2 YYEKEE (reference sequence).

Only a few counts were recorded for this clonotype. V is TRBV28 and J is TRBJ1-1; D is unresolved. Trimming pared 3 bases from V and 0 bases from J, leaving 5 bases between. CDR1 is MDHEN, CDR2 SYDVKM, per germline. The CDR3 has 13 residues. The CDR3 is CASSFSMNTEAFF. The CDR3 DNA sequence: TGTGCCAGCAGTTTCAGCATGAACACTGAAGCTTTCTTT.

This clonotype has at least ten counts. The rearrangement uses TRBV27 and TRBJ2-5, with TRBD2 as a possible D gene (6 bases). The ends were cut back, 5 bases at V and 7 bases at J, with 8 bases in the middle. Germline CDR1 is MNHEY and CDR2 is SMNVEV (reference sequence). The CDR3 has 11 amino acids. The chain's CDR3 is CASSPGGTQYF. Written as DNA, the CDR3 is TGTGCCAGCAGTCCCGGGGGGACCCAGTACTTC.

Ten or more counts support this clonotype. This chain links TRBV28 with TRBJ1-2; TRBD1 is a possible D gene (5 bases). The germline V and J ends were trimmed by 2 bases and 4 bases, with 11 bases remaining between them. Germline V lookup: CDR1 MDHEN, CDR2 SYDVKM. The CDR3 contains 14 residues. The CDR3, as DNA: TGTGCCAGCAGTTTAAGGGACGTACTCTATGGCTACACCTTC. Translating gives CASSLRDVLYGYTF.

In its sample, this clonotype is medium-sized. The V and J genes are TRBV27 and TRBJ1-2, with TRBD1 identical over 10 bases. The V segment lost 3 bases and the J segment 7 bases; nucleotides outside the gene matches: 8. This CDR3 is 15 amino acids long. Looked up from germline, CDR1 is MNHEY and CDR2 is SMNVEV (reference sequence). CDR3 protein: CASSFTGTGAFGYTF. As DNA, the CDR3 is TGTGCCAGCAGTTTTACCGGGACAGGGGCGTTTGGCTACACCTTC.

The chain links TRBV7-2 to TRBJ2-5; the D gene could be TRBD1 or TRBD2 (5 bases each). The CDR3 runs to 15 residues. Germline assignment: CDR1 SGHTA and CDR2 FQGNSA. Trimming shortened V by 3 bases and J by 1 base, and 12 bases separated the two germline ends. The CDR3 nucleotides are TGTGCCAGCAGCTTCCCTCTGGGACCCCAAGAGACCCAGTACTTC. Protein product: CASSFPLGPQETQYF.

This clonotype was seen at least ten times. The chain couples TRBV7-9 to TRBJ1-2; a weak D match, TRBD1 (6 bases). Trimming removed 4 bases from V and 8 bases from J, with 20 bases in between. The CDR3 is made up of 15 amino acids. Germline assignment: CDR1 SEHNR and CDR2 FQNEAQ (reference sequence). The CDR3 DNA reads as TGTGCCAGCAGCTCCTGGGGGGCTTCAGGGGACGGCTACACCTTC. The encoded protein is CASSSWGASGDGYTF.

This clonotype appeared many times. The CDR3, as DNA: TGCAGTGCACCCGGACAGGACTCCTACGAGCAGTACTTC. This codes for CSAPGQDSYEQYF. The chain employs TRBV20-1 and TRBJ2-7; 7 positions match TRBD1. Germline lookup yields CDR1 DFQATT and CDR2 SNEGSKA (reference sequence). Germline trimming cut 6 bases from V and 0 bases from J; bases unmatched to any gene: 5. This CDR3 comprises 13 residues.

Ten or more counts support this clonotype. Relative to the germline gene, one junction end is altered; a read error may explain this. This chain joins TRBV7-7 and TRBJ2-2; D perhaps matches TRBD2 (6 bases). CDR1 and CDR2 from the germline V gene are SSHAT and FNYEAQ (reference sequence). The CDR3 is 14 amino acids. Here the CDR3 DNA reads TGTGCTAGCAGCCCCCGGGAGCAAACCGGGGAGCTGTTTTTT. It yields the protein CASSPREQTGELFF.